The clone carrying this TCR beta chain was observed a few times. The antigen remains unidentified. The sample is drawn from a study of CD8+ T cells in alopecia areata. Study results and limitations: When scalp samples are sequenced, resident alphabeta T cells of normal skin are also captured.

Germline lookup yields CDR1 LGHNA and CDR2 YNFKEQ. CDR3 length: 16 amino acids. The V and J ends lost 0 bases and 6 bases, in that order; junction bases with no gene match: 8. cDNA reverse transcribed from extracted RNA served as the sequencing template. Sequencing used immunoSEQ multiplex PCR; TCRdb keeps in-frame clones, though not all of them. The table includes about 190,000 clones, roughly three fifths detected once. Documented treatment: oral pan-JAK inhibitor, 5-10 mg twice daily. The sample in question was CD4+ T cells sorted from blood, obtained at week 4, from a patient treated with tofacitinib. This sequence joins TRBV4-2 and TRBJ2-7; 10 positions agree with TRBD2. This clonotype originated in a human donor with alopecia areata. Written as DNA, the CDR3 is TGTGCCAGCAGCCAAGATCCGGCTAGCGGGAGAGGCGAGCAGTACTTC. Protein product: CASSQDPASGRGEQYF.